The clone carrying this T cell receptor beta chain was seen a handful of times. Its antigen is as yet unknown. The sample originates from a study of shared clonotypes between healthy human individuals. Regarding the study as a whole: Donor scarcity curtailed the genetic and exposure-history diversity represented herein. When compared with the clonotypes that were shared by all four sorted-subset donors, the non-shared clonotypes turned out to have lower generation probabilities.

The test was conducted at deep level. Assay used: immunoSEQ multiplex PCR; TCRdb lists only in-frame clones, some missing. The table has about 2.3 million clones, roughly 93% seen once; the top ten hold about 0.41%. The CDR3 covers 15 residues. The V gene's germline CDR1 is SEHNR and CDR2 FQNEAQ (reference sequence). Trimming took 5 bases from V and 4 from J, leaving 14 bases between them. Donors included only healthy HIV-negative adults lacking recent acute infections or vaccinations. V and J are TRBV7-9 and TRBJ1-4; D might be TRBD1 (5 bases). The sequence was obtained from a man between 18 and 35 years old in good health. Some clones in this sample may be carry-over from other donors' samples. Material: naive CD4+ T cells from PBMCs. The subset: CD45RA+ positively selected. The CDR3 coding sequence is TGTGCCAGCAGCACACCCCGGGACGGTAATGAAAAACTGTTTTTT. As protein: CASSTPRDGNEKLFF. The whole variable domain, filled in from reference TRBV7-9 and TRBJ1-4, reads DTGVSQNPRHKITKRGQNVTFRCDPISEHNRLYWYRQTLGQGPEFLTYFQNEAQLEKSRLLSDRFSAERPKGSFSTLEIQRTEQGDSAMYLCASSTPRDGNEKLFFGSGTQLSVL.